The source of this T cell receptor beta chain is a study of Ad26.COV2.S vaccination and SARS-CoV-2 variants. As for treatment: roughly 18 received Ad26.COV2.S at low or high dose, single or two shots; 5 received placebo; per-sample allocation not given. Sampling happened 63 days after the first vaccine or placebo injection. CDR1 is LGHNA, CDR2 YNFKEQ, per germline. V gave up 4 bases and J gave up 10 bases; unmatched junction bases: 17. The CDR3 is made up of 16 amino acids. Assay: immunoSEQ multiplex PCR; the TCRdb copy retains only in-frame clones and omits some. Among about 350,000 clones listed, around nine tenths were seen once.

The TCR comes from a person between 18 and 65 years old who received the Ad26.COV2.S COVID-19 vaccine or a placebo. This chain connects TRBV4-2 to TRBJ2-7; TRBD2 aligns across 9 bases. Source: peripheral blood, taken in a trial of Ad26.COV2.S vaccine versus placebo. The CDR3 nucleotides are TGTGCCAGCAGCCCCCTCGGTGGTAGCGGGAGTGTTGAACAGTACTTC. Encoded protein: CASSPLGGSGSVEQYF.